Below, 9 T cell receptor beta chains from the same sample are listed, as sequenced in a study of blood T cells in healthy people across ages. With a J-beta primer mix and a sample-barcoded 5' primer, a second PCR ran about 7 to 12 cycles. Each CDR3 protein is one row after TCRdb ran MiXCR on the 5' RACE reads. The sample lists approximately 880,000 distinct CDR3 sequences; roughly 43% were seen once. The specimen was blood. These receptors originate from a man younger than 45 in good health.

This clonotype is a singleton in its sample. The rearrangement uses TRBV5-1 and TRBJ2-1, with a possible D match to TRBD1 (5 bases). The J call is doubtful: the DNA matches TRBJ2-7 better. CDR1 and CDR2 (germline): SGHRS, YFSETQ. The CDR3 length is 14 residues. The CDR3 sequence is CASSGPGSYNEQYF. DNA for the CDR3: TGCGCCAGCAGCGGGCCAGGGTCCTACAATGAGCAGTACTTC.

The chain recombines TRBV3-1 with TRBJ1-1; a weak D match, TRBD1 (5 bases). Germline lookup yields CDR1 LGHDT and CDR2 YNNKEL (reference sequence). Trimming removed 1 base at V and 4 bases at J, with 13 bases between. The CDR3 runs to 15 residues. In nucleotides, the CDR3 is TGTGCCAGCAGCCAAGGCTTGGGCCAGGGCACTGAAGCTTTCTTT. This gives the protein CASSQGLGQGTEAFF.

In its sample, this clonotype was seen many times. This chain joins TRBV4-1 and TRBJ1-5; 7 positions match TRBD1. The J segment lost 0 bases and the V segment lost 4 bases, leaving 6 bases of the junction unmatched. The V gene's germline CDR1 is MGHRA and CDR2 YSYEKL. The CDR3 extends over 16 amino acids. As DNA, the CDR3 is TGCGCCAGCAGCCGAGAGGGACAGAATAGCAATCAGCCCCAGCATTTT. It translates to CASSREGQNSNQPQHF.

V is TRBV6-2 or TRBV6-3 and J is TRBJ1-6; 7 positions match TRBD1. The CDR3 is 12 amino acids. The ends lost 7 bases at V and 10 bases at J; junction bases unmatched: 4. CDR1 and CDR2 from the germline V gene are MNHEY and SVGEGT. The CDR3 sequence is CASTTGVSPLHF. The CDR3 region has the DNA TGTGCCAGCACCACAGGGGTCTCACCCCTCCACTTT.

This clonotype was counted only a few times. The chain employs TRBV7-9 and TRBJ2-1; D uncertain. Germline CDR1 reads SEHNR; CDR2 reads FQNEAQ (reference sequence). The CDR3 is 14 amino acids. V lost 3 bases and J lost 5, with 11 bases in between. CDR3 sequence reads: CASSFSYSNNEQFF. For the CDR3, the DNA is TGTGCCAGCAGCTTTTCCTACTCGAACAATGAGCAGTTCTTC.

Only a few counts were recorded for this clonotype. The chain joins TRBV6-2 or TRBV6-3 to TRBJ1-5, with D tentatively TRBD1 (5 bases). The V gene's germline CDR1 is MNHEY and CDR2 SVGEGT. The CDR3 is 14 amino acids. The V end was cut by 6 bases, the J end by 11 bases, with 20 bases between. Here the CDR3 reads CASRQPGPVTAQHF. CDR3 sequence (DNA): TGTGCCAGCAGACAACCGGGACCGGTTACGGCCCAGCATTTT.

As concerns this clonotype: A much larger clone differs by one base, so this may be a read error. The gene calls are TRBV12-3 or TRBV12-4 and TRBJ2-1; D is possibly TRBD1 (6 bases). This CDR3 spans 14 amino acids. The CDR3 is CASSLAGRDNGQFF. CDR3 nucleotides: TGTGCCAGCAGTTTAGCGGGCCGGGACAATGGGCAGTTCTTC.

In regard to this clonotype: Possible read error: a much larger clone is one base away. This chain's CDR3 is CASSQEGTRISYGYTF. The CDR3 nucleotides are TGCGCCAGCAGCCAAGAAGGGACAAGAATTAGCTATGGCTACACCTTC. This chain connects TRBV4-1 to TRBJ1-2; a possible D gene is TRBD1 (6 bases). Trimming removed 0 bases at V and 4 bases at J, with 15 bases between. The germline CDR1 and CDR2 sequences are MGHRA and YSYEKL. The CDR3 loop spans 16 amino acids.

The chain is built from TRBV7-9 and TRBJ2-1, with D unresolved. CDR1 SEHNR and CDR2 FQNEAQ come from the germline V gene (reference sequence). Trimming shortened V by 5 bases and J by 7 bases, and 12 bases separated the two germline ends. The CDR3 spans 13 residues. The CDR3 bases are TGTGCCAGCAGCCAACCGATGGGGAATGAGCAGTTCTTC. It specifies CASSQPMGNEQFF.